The 14 T cell receptor beta chains given below trace back to one sample, sequenced in a study of lymphopenia after photon versus proton radiotherapy. Generated by immunoSEQ multiplex PCR, the TCRdb table keeps only in-frame clones and is missing some. The sample yields approximately 17,000 clones, around 84% seen once. Sequenced here: peripheral blood, sampled from a patient treated with proton-based radiotherapy. The receptors stem from a man aged 70-80 years with pancreatic cancer.

The gene calls are TRBV25-1 and TRBJ2-7; D remains unclear. This CDR3 has 15 residues. Germline V gene data show CDR1 as MGHDK and CDR2 as SYGVNS. V was clipped by 2 bases and J by 1 base, with 12 bases between them. Here the CDR3 reads CASSEPGLGSYEQYF. For the CDR3, the DNA is TGTGCCAGCAGTGAACCCGGGCTAGGGTCCTACGAGCAGTACTTC.

This chain uses TRBV19 with TRBJ1-2; 8 nucleotides align to TRBD1. Germline V CDR1 and CDR2: LNHDA, SQIVND (reference sequence). The CDR3 totals 16 residues. The V and J ends lost 8 bases and 2 bases, in that order; junction bases with no gene match: 13. The CDR3 bases are TGTGCCAGTGCCTTAAATCCGGGACAGGAGAACTATGGCTACACCTTC. Encoded protein: CASALNPGQENYGYTF.

V gene TRBV9 combines with J gene TRBJ2-3; 8 bases line up with TRBD1. Germline V lookup: CDR1 SGDLS, CDR2 YYNGEE. This CDR3 region has 14 residues. V shed 4 bases and J 0 bases; nucleotides not matched to a gene: 1. The CDR3 region is CASSRDRSTDTQYF. The DNA of the CDR3 is TGTGCCAGCAGCCGGGACAGGAGCACAGATACGCAGTATTTT.

This clone appeared a single time. The J gene is TRBJ2-1, the V gene TRBV5-4; no definite D call. The CDR3 covers 14 residues. V was shortened by 4 bases and J by 5 bases, with 13 bases between the two germline ends. The germline V gene encodes CDR1 SGHNT and CDR2 YYREEE (reference sequence). CDR3 in amino acids: CASSLELLNNEQFF. CDR3 coding DNA: TGTGCCAGCAGCCTAGAATTACTAAACAATGAGCAGTTCTTC.

The chain links TRBV5-1 to TRBJ1-6; no clear D. This CDR3 has 15 amino acids. The germline gives CDR1 SGHRS, CDR2 YFSETQ. Trimming took 4 bases from V and 7 from J, leaving 15 bases between them. The DNA of the CDR3 is TGCGCCAGCAGCCCCTCGATGGCCCGAAATTCACCCCTCCACTTT. Its protein is CASSPSMARNSPLHF. Full variable domain (missing parts from reference TRBV5-1 and TRBJ1-6): KAGVTQTPRYLIKTRGQQVTLSCSPISGHRSVSWYQQTPGQGLQFLFEYFSETQRNKGNFPGRFSGRQFSNSRSEMNVSTLELGDSALYLCASSPSMARNSPLHFGNGTRLTVT.

The chain joins TRBV29-1 to TRBJ2-5; D call uncertain. Trimming stripped 6 bases from V and 7 bases from J, with 15 bases between. The CDR3 is made up of 12 amino acids. Looked up from germline, CDR1 is SQVTM and CDR2 is ANQGSEA. The CDR3 nucleotides are TGCAGCGTCAACCCAGGTAGAGGGACCCAGTACTTC. This translates into CSVNPGRGTQYF.

This clone turned up a few times. The chain employs TRBV30 and TRBJ1-4; no clear D gene. Deletions cut 3 bases from V and 10 bases from J, with 12 bases between. There are 12 residues in the CDR3. Germline V CDR1 and CDR2: GTSNPN, SVGIG (reference sequence). The CDR3, as DNA: TGTGCCTGGAGCGAAACAGTGGGAAAACTGTTTTTT. The encoded protein is CAWSETVGKLFF.

The chain recombines TRBV19 with TRBJ1-1; TRBD1 agrees at 7 bases. Germline values: CDR1 LNHDA, CDR2 SQIVND (reference sequence). Losses at the gene ends were 4 bases for V and 1 base for J; bases not matched to a gene: 6. The CDR3 is 15 amino acids. CDR3 nucleotide sequence: TGTGCCAGTAGTAGGGGGACAGCTAGGAACACTGAAGCTTTCTTT. The encoded protein is CASSRGTARNTEAFF.

The gene calls are TRBV5-4 and TRBJ2-7; D is unclear. Germline CDR1 reads SGHNT; CDR2 reads YYREEE (reference sequence). Trimming pared 0 bases from V and 3 bases from J, leaving 7 bases between. The CDR3 has 13 residues. CDR3 amino acids: CASSLDSGYEQYF. The CDR3 DNA is TGTGCCAGCAGCTTGGATTCGGGCTACGAGCAGTACTTC.

As regards this clone: The junction departs from the called germline gene at one end, perhaps through a read error. The CDR3 here is CASRLGGPARTEAFF. In DNA form, the CDR3 reads TGCGCCAGCAGGTTGGGGGGACCCGCAAGGACTGAAGCTTTCTTT. The V gene is TRBV5-1, the J gene TRBJ1-1; a weak D match, TRBD1 (5 bases). The CDR3 has 15 residues. Germline-derived CDR1 and CDR2 are SGHRS and YFSETQ.

This chain links TRBV13 with TRBJ1-2, with TRBD1 matching 8 bases. Trimming removed 1 base from V and 8 bases from J; junction bases left unmatched: 0. Germline loops: CDR1 PRHDT, CDR2 FYEKMQ (reference sequence). This CDR3 has 12 residues. CDR3 DNA: TGTGCCAGCAGCTTAGCAGGGGGCGGCTACACCTTC. Its protein is CASSLAGGGYTF.

V usage is TRBV7-9 and J usage is TRBJ1-5, with 7 positions matching TRBD1. The CDR3 covers 13 residues. In germline, CDR1 is SEHNR, CDR2 FQNEAQ (reference sequence). The junction had 2 bases not matched to a gene; V was cut back by 4 bases and J by 5 bases. The CDR3 region is CASSWDSDQPQHF. Here the CDR3 DNA reads TGTGCCAGCAGCTGGGACAGCGATCAGCCCCAGCATTTT.

CDR3 in amino acids: CASSYYVTGQVINEQYF. For the CDR3, the DNA is TGCGCCAGCAGCTACTACGTAACGGGACAGGTAATAAACGAGCAGTACTTC. This chain links TRBV5-1 with TRBJ2-7; TRBD1 aligns across 8 bases. This CDR3 comprises 17 residues. Germline V gene data show CDR1 as SGHRS and CDR2 as YFSETQ. J was trimmed by 5 bases and V by 3 bases; bases with no gene match: 16.

This sequence joins TRBV19 and TRBJ2-1; D not certain. Trimming cost V 5 bases and J 8 bases, with 13 bases left between them. This CDR3 region has 13 residues. The germline gives CDR1 LNHDA, CDR2 SQIVND (reference sequence). CDR3 in DNA: TGTGCCAGTAGTTTCCGATCAAAGTATGAGCAGTTCTTC. Its protein is CASSFRSKYEQFF.